This passage covers 26 T cell receptor beta chains from one sample sequenced in a study of shared clonotypes between healthy human individuals. Repertoires were generated with immunoSEQ multiplex PCR, while TCRdb's copy carries only in-frame clones and drops some. Among fewer than 650,000 clones listed, over 60% were seen once. Sequenced sample: PBMCs. These receptors came from a woman aged 40 to 49 in good health. Some clones in this sample may be carry-over from other donors' samples.

V and J are TRBV7-2 and TRBJ2-7; D ambiguous. CDR1 SGHTA and CDR2 FQGNSA come from the germline V gene. The V end lost 5 bases, the J end lost 0 bases, and 14 bases lay between the germline ends. This CDR3 is 15 amino acids long. CDR3 sequence: CASSPDRAVSYEQYF. The CDR3 region has the DNA TGTGCCAGCAGCCCCGATAGGGCAGTCTCCTACGAGCAGTACTTC.

The chain carries TRBV20-1 and TRBJ1-1; D is unclear. Trimming pared 6 bases from V and 7 bases from J, leaving 12 bases between. CDR3 length equals 11 residues. Germline V lookup: CDR1 DFQATT, CDR2 SNEGSKA (reference sequence). This CDR3 is CSASGGNEAFF. For the CDR3, the DNA is TGCAGTGCAAGCGGTGGTAATGAAGCTTTCTTT.

The chain has TRBV11-2 and TRBJ1-5; perhaps TRBD1 as D (5 bases). Germline V gene lookup returns CDR1 SGHAT and CDR2 FQNNGV. The CDR3 has 15 residues. The V end lost 0 bases, the J end lost 2 bases, and 8 bases lay between the germline ends. CDR3 region: CASSLDIQGNQPQHF. CDR3 DNA sequence: TGTGCCAGCAGCTTAGATATACAGGGCAATCAGCCCCAGCATTTT.

The CDR3 reads CASSEAYRWTPQHF. CDR3 nucleotide sequence: TGTGCCAGCAGTGAAGCGTACAGGTGGACGCCCCAGCATTTT. This sequence joins TRBV6-1 and TRBJ1-5; perhaps TRBD1 as D (5 bases). The CDR3 has 14 amino acids. The V gene's germline CDR1 is MNHNS and CDR2 SASEGT. V lost 0 bases to trimming and J lost 9 bases, with 12 bases between them.

The genes are TRBV11-2 and TRBJ2-1; D call uncertain. Looked up from germline, CDR1 is SGHAT and CDR2 is FQNNGV. This CDR3 region has 15 residues. Trimming left V 1 base short and J 1 base short, with 8 bases between. CDR3 DNA sequence: TGTGCCAGCAGCTTAGCCTTGACTTCCTACAATGAGCAGTTCTTC. Its translation: CASSLALTSYNEQFF.

The rearrangement links TRBV4-3 to TRBJ2-1; a weak D match, TRBD1 (6 bases). The CDR3 loop spans 15 amino acids. Trimming stripped 4 bases from V and 4 bases from J, with 14 bases between. In germline, CDR1 is LGHNA, CDR2 YSLEER. The CDR3 sequence: CASSPQGNGYNEQFF. CDR3 bases: TGCGCCAGCAGCCCGCAGGGGAATGGGTACAATGAGCAGTTCTTC.

This clone occurred once. This rearrangement joins TRBV10-3 to TRBJ2-7; 13 bases are shared with TRBD2. Germline loops: CDR1 ENHRY, CDR2 SYGVKD. Trimming at V came to 2 bases and at J to 2 bases, leaving 9 bases not matched to a gene. CDR3 size: 18 residues. The CDR3 DNA is TGTGCCATCAGTGAGGCGGGACAGACTAGCGGGAGGACCTACGAGCAGTACTTC. Encoded protein: CAISEAGQTSGRTYEQYF.

The chain is built from TRBV28 and TRBJ1-1; D may be TRBD1 (6 bases). V was shortened by 4 bases and J by 1 base, with 22 bases between the two germline ends. The germline V gene has CDR1 MDHEN and CDR2 SYDVKM. The CDR3 is 18 amino acids. CDR3 nucleotide sequence: TGTGCCAGCAGTTGGGGGGCAAAACAAAAGGTTCGGAACACTGAAGCTTTCTTT. It translates to CASSWGAKQKVRNTEAFF.

This chain connects TRBV18 to TRBJ2-2; D remains unclear. CDR1 and CDR2 from the germline V gene are KGHSH and LQKENI. This CDR3 is built from 14 residues. The V end was cut by 1 base, the J end by 5 bases, with 8 bases between. DNA for the CDR3: TGTGCCAGCTCACCACGATCTAGTACCGGGGAGCTGTTTTTT. Translation: CASSPRSSTGELFF.

The chain links TRBV9 to TRBJ1-2; D is unresolved. From germline, CDR1 is SGDLS and CDR2 YYNGEE. The V end was cut by 3 bases, the J end by 6 bases, with 24 bases between. The CDR3 extends over 17 amino acids. DNA for the CDR3: TGTGCCAGCAGCGCCTGGTTCGGGTCACCGATCCTCCATGGCTACACCTTC. The encoded protein is CASSAWFGSPILHGYTF.

The chain joins TRBV28 to TRBJ1-1; D not resolved. The V end was cut by 1 base, the J end by 7 bases, with 10 bases between. The CDR3 length is 13 residues. Germline assignment: CDR1 MDHEN and CDR2 SYDVKM. CDR3 amino acids: CASSLFGTYEAFF. The CDR3 bases are TGTGCCAGCAGTTTATTTGGTACATATGAAGCTTTCTTT.

This clone was detected a few times. The rearrangement uses TRBV13 and TRBJ2-5; 10 bases align to TRBD1. There are 14 residues in the CDR3. The ends lost 4 bases at V and 11 bases at J; junction bases unmatched: 10. Germline CDR1 reads PRHDT; CDR2 reads FYEKMQ (reference sequence). The CDR3 spells CASSSRQGADEQYF. DNA for the CDR3: TGTGCCAGCAGCTCCCGACAGGGGGCGGATGAGCAGTACTTC. The full variable domain, completed using reference TRBV13 and TRBJ2-5, is AAGVIQSPRHLIKEKRETATLKCYPIPRHDTVYWYQQGPGQDPQFLISFYEKMQSDKGSIPDRFSAQQFSDYHSELNMSSLELGDSALYFCASSSRQGADEQYFGPGTRLLVL.

The rearrangement uses TRBV11-3 and TRBJ2-7, with 10 bases that match TRBD1. In germline, CDR1 is SGHNT, CDR2 YENEEA. This CDR3 spans 12 amino acids. V lost 6 bases and J lost 6; bases outside the gene matches: 2. CDR3 loop: CASSDRGREQYF. CDR3 DNA: TGTGCCAGCAGTGACAGGGGGCGCGAGCAGTACTTC.

Comment on this clone: Other DNA sequences in this specimen translate into the identical CDR3. The chain joins TRBV30 to TRBJ2-1; the match to TRBD1 covers 7 bases. The germline V gene encodes CDR1 GTSNPN and CDR2 SVGIG (reference sequence). The CDR3 is made up of 13 amino acids. The J segment lost 6 bases and the V segment lost 3 bases, leaving 5 bases of the junction unmatched. CDR3 in amino acids: CAWSAGQVNEQFF. The CDR3 region has the DNA TGTGCCTGGAGCGCAGGACAGGTCAATGAGCAGTTCTTC. Full variable domain (missing parts from reference TRBV30 and TRBJ2-1): SQTIHQWPATLVQPVGSPLSLECTVEGTSNPNLYWYRQAAGRGLQLLFYSVGIGQISSEVPQNLSASRPQDRQFILSSKKLLLSDSGFYLCAWSAGQVNEQFFGPGTRLTVL.

The chain is built from TRBV7-2 and TRBJ1-5; 8 bases match TRBD1. The germline V gene has CDR1 SGHTA and CDR2 FQGNSA. J gave up 8 bases and V 5 bases, and 5 bases lay outside the gene matches. The CDR3 contains 13 residues. CDR3 amino acids: CASSPTGVKPQHF. The CDR3, as DNA: TGTGCCAGCAGCCCGACAGGGGTCAAGCCCCAGCATTTT.

This clone came up once. The V gene is TRBV7-9, the J gene TRBJ1-1, with D perhaps matching TRBD1 (6 bases). CDR1 SEHNR and CDR2 FQNEAQ come from the germline V gene (reference sequence). The CDR3 extends over 14 amino acids. With 3 bases removed from V and 5 bases from J, the gap between germline ends came to 13 bases. CDR3 residues: CASSFSGAVTEAFF. As DNA, the CDR3 is TGTGCCAGCAGCTTCTCAGGGGCGGTTACTGAAGCTTTCTTT.

The genes are TRBV11-2 and TRBJ2-5; no firm D call. The CDR3 covers 11 residues. Trimming shortened V by 3 bases and J by 5 bases, and 4 bases separated the two germline ends. Germline CDR1 reads SGHAT; CDR2 reads FQNNGV. CDR3 DNA: TGTGCCAGCAGCTTGTGGGAGACCCAGTACTTC. Translated, it gives CASSLWETQYF.

This clone has just a few counts. The chain recombines TRBV15 with TRBJ1-4, with 7 bases matching TRBD1. Germline assignment: CDR1 LNHNV and CDR2 YYDKDF (reference sequence). There are 15 residues in the CDR3. Trimming at V came to 0 bases and at J to 7 bases, leaving 5 bases not matched to a gene. This CDR3 is CATSRDQTGSEKLFF. The CDR3 bases are TGTGCCACCAGCAGAGATCAGACAGGGAGTGAAAAACTGTTTTTT.

This clone was observed once. This rearrangement joins TRBV25-1 to TRBJ2-3; D uncertain. The germline V gene has CDR1 MGHDK and CDR2 SYGVNS. CDR3 length: 13 residues. Between the trimmed V and J ends, which lost 10 bases and 1 base, there was a span of 12 bases. Here the CDR3 DNA reads TGTGCCACCGAGACGTTCGGCACAGATACGCAGTATTTT. As protein: CATETFGTDTQYF.

The genes are TRBV7-6 and TRBJ2-3; 9 nucleotides match TRBD2. This CDR3 contains 16 residues. Germline trimming cut 0 bases from V and 4 bases from J; bases unmatched to any gene: 5. Per the germline V gene, CDR1 is SGHVS and CDR2 is FNYEAQ. The CDR3 loop is CASSLASGRVADTQYF. The CDR3 DNA sequence: TGTGCCAGCAGCTTAGCTAGCGGGAGAGTCGCAGATACGCAGTATTTT. Variable domain in full (rest from reference TRBV7-6 and TRBJ2-3): GAGVSQSPRYKVTKRGQDVALRCDPISGHVSLYWYRQALGQGPEFLTYFNYEAQQDKSGLPNDRFSAERPEGSISTLTIQRTEQRDSAMYRCASSLASGRVADTQYFGPGTRLTVL.

This sequence joins TRBV10-2 and TRBJ1-1; no clear D. The length of the CDR3 is 13 residues. Germline V gene sequence: CDR1 WSHSY, CDR2 SAAADI. V lost 3 bases and J lost 2, with 7 bases in between. CDR3 residues: CASSDNLNTEAFF. In nucleotides, the CDR3 is TGCGCCAGCAGTGATAACCTCAACACTGAAGCTTTCTTT.

The chain joins TRBV28 to TRBJ1-1, with D possibly being TRBD1 (5 bases). Trimming removed 4 bases from V and 9 bases from J, with 12 bases in between. The CDR3 is 12 amino acids. Germline V gives CDR1 MDHEN, CDR2 SYDVKM. Written as DNA, the CDR3 is TGTGCCAGCAGTTCTAGACAGTTTCAAGCTTTCTTT. This codes for CASSSRQFQAFF. Full variable domain (missing parts from reference TRBV28 and TRBJ1-1): DVKVTQSSRYLVKRTGEKVFLECVQDMDHENMFWYRQDPGLGLRLIYFSYDVKMKEKGDIPEGYSVSREKKERFSLILESASTNQTSMYLCASSSRQFQAFFGQGTRLTVV.

This chain connects TRBV4-1 to TRBJ1-2; 11 positions agree with TRBD1. The ends lost 2 bases at V and 6 bases at J; junction bases unmatched: 5. Germline CDR1 is MGHRA and CDR2 is YSYEKL. The CDR3 is made up of 15 amino acids. Here the CDR3 reads CASSQRTGGFHGYTF. DNA for the CDR3: TGCGCCAGCAGCCAAAGGACAGGGGGCTTTCATGGCTACACCTTC.

The CDR3 DNA reads TGTGCCTGTAAAAATGGGACTAGCGTTCTCTACCTAGCCAAAAACATTCAGTACTTC. As protein: CACKNGTSVLYLAKNIQYF. The chain recombines TRBV30 with TRBJ2-4, with TRBD2 matching over 10 bases. The CDR3 has 19 amino acids. CDR1 and CDR2 (germline): GTSNPN, SVGIG (reference sequence). With V trimmed by 6 bases and J by 0 bases, 17 bases remained unmatched.

This clone was picked up one time. The gene calls are TRBV6-5 and TRBJ2-7, with 13 bases fitting TRBD2. With 6 bases clipped from V and 5 bases from J, the junction kept 7 bases outside the gene matches. This CDR3 is built from 15 residues. The germline CDR1 and CDR2 sequences are MNHEY and SVGAGI. CDR3 residues: CASSQGLAGSHEQYF. In DNA form, the CDR3 reads TGTGCCAGCAGCCAGGGACTAGCGGGGTCCCACGAGCAGTACTTC.

The chain links TRBV6-1 to TRBJ2-1; TRBD2 aligns across 10 bases. Germline V gene data show CDR1 as MNHNS and CDR2 as SASEGT. The trim removed 3 bases at V and 1 base at J, leaving 6 bases unmatched. The CDR3 is 17 amino acids. CDR3 loop: CASSELGAGGSYNEQFF. The CDR3 DNA is TGTGCCAGCAGTGAGCTCGGAGCGGGAGGGTCCTACAATGAGCAGTTCTTC.